The TCR beta chain described here comes from a study of blood T cell repertoires in COVID-19. Study as a whole: Sites across the United States, Italy and Spain contributed samples from acute and convalescent COVID-19. Nucleic acid was either cDNA or gDNA, and it came from T cells, B-cell-depleted T cells, or PBMCs.

Per the original data handling: For nucleated cells, counts were estimated from reference gene primer amplification. Clones were read by immunoSEQ multiplex PCR, and TCRdb kept only the in-frame ones, dropping some. V, J and clone size reflect that table, while D and trimming were determined from the DNA. In the table there are more than 300,000 clones, about 82% of which are singletons. The CDR3 loop spans 15 amino acids. Per germline, CDR1 MNHEY and CDR2 SVGEGT. Trimming at V came to 6 bases and at J to 8 bases, leaving 13 bases not matched to a gene. The clonotype originates from a woman in her fifties or sixties with acute or convalescent COVID-19. Input material: peripheral blood. The chain employs TRBV6-2 or TRBV6-3 and TRBJ2-1, with 7 bases matching TRBD2. The CDR3 coding sequence is TGTGCCAGCAGCCAAGGGACTACCTTGGACGATGAGCAGTTCTTC. Its translation: CASSQGTTLDDEQFF.